Listed here are 17 T cell receptor beta chains from one sample, sequenced in a study of CD8 T cells in Susac syndrome. RNA was extracted with the RNeasy kit, and a quantity of 0.5 to 1 ug was reverse transcribed using random hexamers. One entry per CDR3 protein results from TCRdb running MiXCR on the immunoSEQ multiplex PCR reads. Here the sample spans some 180,000 distinct CDR3 sequences, about 93% being singletons. The material sequenced was CD4+ T cells from PBMCs. These receptors were collected from a human donor in good health.

The chain links TRBV5-1 to TRBJ2-7; 10 nucleotides agree with TRBD1. The germline V gene has CDR1 SGHRS and CDR2 YFSETQ. The CDR3 spans 15 residues. J gave up 2 bases and V 0 bases, and 2 bases lay outside the gene matches. Here the CDR3 reads CASSLAGQGTYEQYF. CDR3 coding DNA: TGCGCCAGCAGCTTGGCGGGACAGGGGACCTACGAGCAGTACTTC.

The CDR3 spells CSVEYGHPSYEQYF. CDR3 DNA sequence: TGCAGCGTTGAATACGGACATCCCTCCTACGAGCAGTACTTC. The chain combines TRBV29-1 with TRBJ2-7; weak D call: TRBD1 (5 bases). The CDR3 spans 14 residues. In germline, CDR1 is SQVTM, CDR2 ANQGSEA. V was shortened by 2 bases and J by 0 bases, with 11 bases between the two germline ends.

This clonotype came up once. The chain uses TRBV5-1 and TRBJ1-2; D might be TRBD1 (5 bases). Per germline, CDR1 SGHRS and CDR2 YFSETQ. This CDR3 region has 14 residues. V was clipped by 0 bases and J by 5 bases, with 11 bases between them. CDR3: CASSLDPGNYGYTF. CDR3 coding DNA: TGCGCCAGCAGCTTGGACCCAGGGAATTATGGCTACACCTTC.

The chain combines TRBV6-5 with TRBJ2-3, with D possibly being TRBD1 (6 bases). Trimming took off 0 bases at V and 4 bases at J, with 8 bases between the two ends. CDR1 MNHEY and CDR2 SVGAGI come from the germline V gene. CDR3 length: 14 amino acids. CDR3 residues: CASSYSDRSDTQYF. Written as DNA, the CDR3 is TGTGCCAGCAGTTACTCAGACAGGTCAGATACGCAGTATTTT.

This clonotype was found once. This sequence joins TRBV28 and TRBJ2-5, with D possibly being TRBD1 or TRBD2 (5 bases each). Between the trimmed V and J ends, which lost 4 bases and 5 bases, there was a span of 17 bases. The CDR3 totals 15 residues. Germline V gene lookup returns CDR1 MDHEN and CDR2 SYDVKM. The DNA of the CDR3 is TGTGCCAGCAGTTCGGGACGGACCTTGACGGAGACCCAGTACTTC. This sequence encodes CASSSGRTLTETQYF.

The chain recombines TRBV6-6 with TRBJ1-2, with unresolved D. In germline, CDR1 is MNHNY, CDR2 SVGAGI (reference sequence). The CDR3 spans 14 residues. The V end lost 7 bases, the J end lost 4 bases, and 16 bases lay between the germline ends. The CDR3 sequence: CASTQLGLGYGYTF. CDR3 bases: TGTGCCAGCACCCAACTGGGGTTAGGCTATGGCTACACCTTC.

The chain links TRBV28 to TRBJ1-2; weak D call: TRBD1 (5 bases). V shed 5 bases and J shed 5 bases, with 21 bases lying between them. CDR1 MDHEN and CDR2 SYDVKM come from the germline V gene. The CDR3 totals 16 residues. The CDR3 sequence is CASSLVPSGSGYGYTF. The CDR3 coding sequence is TGTGCCAGCAGTCTAGTTCCCTCAGGGTCTGGGTATGGCTACACCTTC.

The rearrangement joins TRBV7-9 to TRBJ2-7; D is perhaps TRBD1 or TRBD2 (5 bases each). Germline V gene data show CDR1 as SEHNR and CDR2 as FQNEAQ (reference sequence). The CDR3 contains 14 residues. Between the trimmed V and J ends, which lost 6 bases and 4 bases, there was a span of 16 bases. The CDR3 DNA reads as TGTGCCAGCAGTACCGGGACCAAAGGATACGAGCAGTACGTC. It encodes CASSTGTKGYEQYV.

The rearrangement uses TRBV29-1 and TRBJ1-1, with D possibly being TRBD1 (5 bases). CDR1 and CDR2 from the germline V gene are SQVTM and ANQGSEA. There are 14 residues in the CDR3. The CDR3 region is CSSGGSLGGTEAFF. In nucleotides, the CDR3 is TGCAGTTCCGGGGGGTCCCTGGGGGGTACTGAAGCTTTCTTT.

The V call is TRBV6-5, the J call TRBJ1-2; 8 bases fit TRBD1. The junction had 4 bases not matched to a gene; V was cut back by 8 bases and J by 8 bases. This CDR3 has 11 residues. The germline CDR1 and CDR2 sequences are MNHEY and SVGAGI. The CDR3 sequence: CASQGARGYTF. The CDR3 DNA is TGTGCCAGCCAGGGGGCGAGAGGCTACACCTTC.

The chain combines TRBV29-1 with TRBJ2-7, with D perhaps TRBD1 (6 bases). CDR3 size: 13 residues. Trimming cost V 4 bases and J 5 bases, with 15 bases left between them. CDR1 SQVTM and CDR2 ANQGSEA come from the germline V gene. CDR3 bases: TGCAGCGTTGTTGGGCAGGGGATCCACGAGCAGTACTTC. Translating gives CSVVGQGIHEQYF.

The rearrangement links TRBV5-4 to TRBJ1-4; possibly TRBD1 for D (6 bases). Germline assignment: CDR1 SGHNT and CDR2 YYREEE (reference sequence). The CDR3 covers 14 residues. V shed 3 bases and J shed 4 bases, with 10 bases lying between them. The CDR3 is CASSSPGDNEKLFF. The CDR3 DNA reads TGTGCCAGCAGCTCTCCAGGGGATAATGAAAAACTGTTTTTT.

V is TRBV20-1 and J is TRBJ1-5; TRBD1 agrees at 10 bases. This CDR3 is 14 amino acids long. V lost 3 bases and J lost 2; bases outside the gene matches: 1. Germline CDR1 reads DFQATT; CDR2 reads SNEGSKA (reference sequence). The CDR3 spells CSARTGGGNQPQHF. In DNA, the CDR3 is TGCAGTGCTAGGACAGGGGGCGGCAATCAGCCCCAGCATTTT.

The table lists this clonotype with a count of one. The V call is TRBV4-1, the J call TRBJ2-2, with a tentative D call TRBD1 (5 bases). This CDR3 is 15 amino acids long. Germline V gives CDR1 MGHRA, CDR2 YSYEKL. V lost 2 bases to trimming and J lost 0 bases, with 7 bases between them. In DNA form, the CDR3 reads TGCGCCAGCAGCCAACTACAGGCGAACACCGGGGAGCTGTTTTTT. It yields the protein CASSQLQANTGELFF.

The rearrangement uses TRBV11-2 and TRBJ2-6; 10 nucleotides agree with TRBD1. With V trimmed by 6 bases and J by 1 base, 18 bases remained unmatched. The CDR3 is made up of 21 amino acids. Germline V lookup: CDR1 SGHAT, CDR2 FQNNGV. CDR3 sequence (DNA): TGTGCCAGCAGTTACTACGCGGCCTGGGGACAGGGGAGGTCTGGGGCCAACGTCCTGACTTTC. It is translated as CASSYYAAWGQGRSGANVLTF.

This sequence joins TRBV28 and TRBJ2-7, with a weak D call TRBD1 (5 bases). The CDR3 loop spans 14 amino acids. Germline values: CDR1 MDHEN, CDR2 SYDVKM. V was pared by 6 bases and J by 6 bases, with 18 bases between. The chain's CDR3 is CASSHLAEGVEQYV. In DNA form, the CDR3 reads TGTGCCAGCAGCCACTTGGCCGAAGGGGTCGAGCAGTACGTC.

This clonotype occurred once. Here the CDR3 DNA reads TGTGCCAGCAGTGAAGGGGGGTCTGGCTACACCTTC. Translation: CASSEGGSGYTF. The chain combines TRBV6-1 with TRBJ1-2; tentatively, D is TRBD1 (5 bases). V shed 1 base and J shed 7 bases, with 7 bases lying between them. Germline values: CDR1 MNHNS, CDR2 SASEGT. The CDR3 covers 12 residues.